This T cell receptor (beta chain) originates from a study of technical replicates of blood from a few donors. The germline gives CDR1 MNHEY, CDR2 SMNVEV (reference sequence). V lost 6 bases, J lost 14 bases, and 16 bases stayed unmatched. This CDR3 comprises 15 residues. TCRdb's copy holds only in-frame clones and misses some; the assay was immunoSEQ multiplex PCR. The table records roughly 60,000 clones, 89% of them present only once. The origin of this receptor is a human donor in good health. Some clones in this sample may be carry-over from other donors' samples. The sample taken for sequencing was PBMCs. The chain employs TRBV27 and TRBJ1-6; 7 bases align to TRBD1. The CDR3 DNA is TGTGCCAGCAGCCCGCCGCGGACAGGAAAAGAGACCCTCCACTTT. Translating it yields CASSPPRTGKETLHF.